This record looks at one T cell receptor (beta chain) sequence and its context. These data belong to a study of blood T cell repertoires in COVID-19. Study summary: Sites in the United States, Italy and Spain provided acute and convalescent COVID-19 samples. PBMCs, B-cell-depleted T cells, or T cells provided the cDNA or gDNA that made up the material.

Authors' analysis steps: By means of reference gene primer amplification, nucleated cell counts were estimated. Assay used: immunoSEQ multiplex PCR; TCRdb lists only in-frame clones, some missing. The V and J calls and clone size come from that table; D and trimming were worked out from the DNA. The repertoire holds under 150,000 clones, with around 85% as singletons. Between the trimmed V and J ends, which lost 3 bases and 7 bases, there was a span of 13 bases. The CDR3 totals 13 residues. Germline V gene sequence: CDR1 SQVTM, CDR2 ANQGSEA. The sequenced material came from peripheral blood. The gene calls are TRBV29-1 and TRBJ1-5; D unclear. This receptor was obtained from a woman of 80 years or more with acute or convalescent COVID-19. The DNA of the CDR3 is TGCAGCGTTGAGGAGGCCCCTAAGCAGCCCCAGCATTTT. Translation: CSVEEAPKQPQHF.